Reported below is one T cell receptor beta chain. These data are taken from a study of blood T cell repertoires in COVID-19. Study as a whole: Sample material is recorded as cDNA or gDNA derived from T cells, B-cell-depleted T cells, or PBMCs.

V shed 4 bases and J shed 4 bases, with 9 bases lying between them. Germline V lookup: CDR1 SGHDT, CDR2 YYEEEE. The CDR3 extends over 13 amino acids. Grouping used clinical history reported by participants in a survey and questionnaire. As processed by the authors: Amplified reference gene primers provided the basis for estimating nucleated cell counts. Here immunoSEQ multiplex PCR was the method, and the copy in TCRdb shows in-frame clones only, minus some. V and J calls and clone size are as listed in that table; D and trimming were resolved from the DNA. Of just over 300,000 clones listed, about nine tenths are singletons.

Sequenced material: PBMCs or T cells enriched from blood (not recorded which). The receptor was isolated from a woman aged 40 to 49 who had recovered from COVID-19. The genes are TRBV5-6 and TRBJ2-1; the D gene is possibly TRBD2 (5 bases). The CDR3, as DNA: TGTGCCAGCAGCCTCCGGGGTTACAATGAGCAGTTCTTC. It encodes CASSLRGYNEQFF.